These 28 T cell receptor beta chains originate from one sample sequenced in a study of identical twins (dated by TCRdb to about 2016). Libraries came from 5' RACE. Data came from an Illumina HiSeq 2000. TCRdb reprocessing: public reads trimmed at Q25 with fastp, clones called with MiXCR, in-frame beta chains kept. Identical CDR3 protein sequences are pooled into one entry, listed with their most common genes and DNA. The sample table records around 370,000 distinct CDR3 sequences; about 9% of these occur just once. Together, the top ten hold about 8.1% of the sample. Sequences were obtained from naive T cells sorted from blood. The cell subset or site label here, explained by the study, means: cells isolated with a human naive T-cell isolation kit. The origin of the receptors is a woman aged 50 to 65 in good health.

This clonotype was seen more than once but under ten times. The rearrangement joins TRBV12-3 or TRBV12-4 to TRBJ2-1, with TRBD2 identical over 15 bases. Trimming removed 7 bases from V and 8 bases from J; junction bases left unmatched: 6. CDR3 length equals 15 residues. The CDR3 nucleotides are TGTGCCAGCATCATTGGACTAGCGGGAGGGTATGAGCAGTTCTTC. It yields the protein CASIIGLAGGYEQFF.

As DNA, the CDR3 is TGCGCCAGCAGCTTGGGACGGGAGTTGGGTGAGCAGTTCTTC. Translated: CASSLGRELGEQFF. The V and J genes are TRBV5-1 and TRBJ2-1, with TRBD2 as a possible D gene (6 bases). Germline V CDR1 and CDR2: SGHRS, YFSETQ. CDR3 size: 14 residues. V was pared by 0 bases and J by 9 bases, with 13 bases between.

This clonotype was seen at least ten times. CDR3 nucleotide sequence: TGCAGTGCTAGACCCGCGGTTCGGGTAGAAGATACGCAGTATTTT. Translated, it gives CSARPAVRVEDTQYF. V and J are TRBV20-1 and TRBJ2-3; the D is unclear. V lost 2 bases and J 5 bases, leaving 17 bases between the germline ends. The CDR3 contains 15 residues. From germline, CDR1 is DFQATT and CDR2 SNEGSKA (reference sequence).

This clonotype occurred a few times. The rearrangement links TRBV10-3 to TRBJ2-5, with D hard to call. The V gene lost 0 bases and the J gene lost 4 bases, with 9 bases spanning the gap. CDR1 is ENHRY and CDR2 is SYGVKD in the germline V gene. This CDR3 comprises 14 residues. CDR3 nucleotide sequence: TGTGCCATCAGTGAGTCGAATATGATAGAGACCCAGTACTTC. Protein: CAISESNMIETQYF.

This clonotype was counted once. The CDR3 coding sequence is TGTGCCAGCAGCAGGGACCCTATCACCGGGGAGCTGTTTTTT. Translating it yields CASSRDPITGELFF. This chain uses TRBV7-3 with TRBJ2-2; D assignment may be TRBD1 or TRBD2 (5 bases each). Trimming removed 5 bases at V and 4 bases at J, with 11 bases between. Germline V gene data show CDR1 as SGHTA and CDR2 as FQGTGA. This CDR3 has 14 amino acids.

This clonotype was seen at least ten times. V is TRBV6-5 and J is TRBJ1-2; 7 nucleotides match TRBD1. V dropped 7 bases and J dropped 8; count of bases not matched to a gene: 19. The CDR3 has 16 amino acids. CDR1 MNHEY and CDR2 SVGAGI come from the germline V gene. CDR3: CASTDLSGEGARGYTF. In DNA form, the CDR3 reads TGTGCCAGCACCGACCTATCGGGTGAGGGGGCAAGAGGCTACACCTTC.

In its sample, this clonotype was seen many times. The chain links TRBV5-1 to TRBJ2-2, with D tentatively TRBD1 or TRBD2 (5 bases each). CDR3 length equals 12 residues. From germline, CDR1 is SGHRS and CDR2 YFSETQ. V lost 7 bases to trimming and J lost 4 bases, with 8 bases between them. This chain's CDR3 is CASGGSTGELFF. The CDR3 bases are TGCGCCAGCGGGGGATCCACCGGGGAGCTGTTTTTT.

The rearrangement links TRBV5-1 to TRBJ2-7; D unclear. The length of the CDR3 is 14 residues. Germline V gives CDR1 SGHRS, CDR2 YFSETQ. V shed 0 bases and J shed 0 bases, with 7 bases lying between them. In DNA form, the CDR3 reads TGCGCCAGCAGCTTGGACAGCACCTCCTACGAGCAGTACGTC. It encodes CASSLDSTSYEQYV.

This clonotype was observed a few times. The rearrangement joins TRBV7-8 to TRBJ2-5, with 13 nucleotides matching TRBD2. V shed 5 bases, J shed 5 bases, and the junction held 8 bases outside the gene matches. The germline V gene encodes CDR1 SGHVS and CDR2 FQNEAQ. The CDR3 has 16 amino acids. CDR3 nucleotides: TGTGCCAGCAGCGAATTACTAGCGGGAGGGCGGGAGACCCAGTACTTC. Translated: CASSELLAGGRETQYF.

This clonotype was detected ten times or more. V gene TRBV29-1 combines with J gene TRBJ1-2; weak D call: TRBD1 (5 bases). Per germline, CDR1 SQVTM and CDR2 ANQGSEA. The CDR3 sequence is 11 residues long. V lost 5 bases and J lost 6, with 10 bases in between. The CDR3 here is CSVPGRDGYTF. CDR3 DNA: TGCAGCGTTCCTGGCAGGGATGGCTACACCTTC.

This clonotype was picked up many times. This chain uses TRBV24-1 with TRBJ2-1, with TRBD2 matching over 8 bases. J lost 2 bases, V lost 4 bases, and 6 bases had no gene match. Germline V gene data show CDR1 as KGHDR and CDR2 as SFDVKD. The CDR3 length is 16 residues. Written as DNA, the CDR3 is TGTGCCACCAGTGAGCCAAGCGGGAGCCCCTACAATGAGCAGTTCTTC. Amino acids: CATSEPSGSPYNEQFF.

This chain connects TRBV2 to TRBJ2-2; tentative D call: TRBD2 (5 bases). The CDR3 contains 15 residues. V lost 2 bases and J 0 bases, leaving 7 bases between the germline ends. From germline, CDR1 is SNHLY and CDR2 FYNNEI. CDR3 loop: CASSERETNTGELFF. The DNA of the CDR3 is TGTGCCAGCAGTGAACGGGAAACGAACACCGGGGAGCTGTTTTTT. The complete variable domain, with remaining parts taken from reference TRBV2 and TRBJ2-2, reads EPEVTQTPSHQVTQMGQEVILRCVPISNHLYFYWYRQILGQKVEFLVSFYNNEISEKSEIFDDQFSVERPDGSNFTLKIRSTKLEDSAMYFCASSERETNTGELFFGEGSRLTVL.

This clonotype was recorded many times. J is TRBJ2-1 and V is TRBV5-1; D not resolved. Germline lookup yields CDR1 SGHRS and CDR2 YFSETQ. Trimming stripped 0 bases from V and 9 bases from J, with 13 bases between. The length of the CDR3 is 14 residues. The CDR3 reads CASSLALGYGEQFF. The CDR3 DNA sequence: TGCGCCAGCAGCTTGGCCTTGGGGTATGGTGAGCAGTTCTTC.

This clonotype occurred many times. The chain recombines TRBV4-2 with TRBJ2-3; 8 bases are shared with TRBD1. This CDR3 region has 13 residues. Trimming at V came to 3 bases and at J to 11 bases, leaving 7 bases not matched to a gene. Looked up from germline, CDR1 is LGHNA and CDR2 is YNFKEQ. CDR3: CASSQDREEMQYF. In DNA form, the CDR3 reads TGTGCCAGCAGCCAGGACAGGGAGGAAATGCAGTATTTT.

This clonotype was seen many times. The gene calls are TRBV6-2 or TRBV6-3 and TRBJ2-1; D uncertain. This CDR3 region has 13 residues. Germline V CDR1 and CDR2: MNHEY, SVGEGT. The V end was cut by 0 bases, the J end by 7 bases, with 7 bases between. The CDR3 DNA is TGTGCCAGCAGTTACTCGTATAAAAATGAGCAGTTCTTC. Amino acids: CASSYSYKNEQFF.

As for this clonotype: This sequence may be a read error, since a much larger clone differs from it by one base. The rearrangement links TRBV20-1 to TRBJ2-1, with 10 bases matching TRBD2. This CDR3 contains 14 residues. Germline-derived CDR1 and CDR2 are DFQATT and SNEGSKA (reference sequence). CDR3 nucleotide sequence: TGCAGTACTAGTGACCAGCGGGAGGGGAATGAGCAGTTCTTC. The encoded protein is CSTSDQREGNEQFF.

This sequence joins TRBV2 and TRBJ2-1, with a tentative D call TRBD2 (6 bases). The CDR3 is 12 residues long. The V and J ends lost 7 bases and 11 bases respectively, with 15 bases between them. Germline assignment: CDR1 SNHLY and CDR2 FYNNEI. CDR3 region: CASNVAAPQQFF. The CDR3, as DNA: TGTGCCAGCAATGTAGCGGCCCCGCAGCAGTTCTTC.

In its sample, this clonotype was seen a few times. The gene calls are TRBV7-2 and TRBJ1-1; D is uncertain. Germline CDR1 is SGHTA and CDR2 is FQGNSA. Trimming shortened V by 6 bases and J by 2 bases, and 16 bases separated the two germline ends. The CDR3 contains 15 residues. The DNA of the CDR3 is TGTGCCAGCAGACAAAAGTCACTCTCAAACACTGAAGCTTTCTTT. It yields the protein CASRQKSLSNTEAFF.

This clonotype was counted only a few times. The chain combines TRBV11-2 with TRBJ1-4; no reliable D call. Germline CDR1 SGHAT, CDR2 FQNNGV. This CDR3 contains 12 residues. The V end lost 1 base, the J end lost 7 bases, and 4 bases lay between the germline ends. This CDR3 reads CASSLGFEKLFF. DNA of the CDR3: TGTGCCAGCAGCTTAGGTTTTGAAAAACTGTTTTTT.

The chain recombines TRBV24-1 with TRBJ2-5; D is unresolved. Germline V gene lookup returns CDR1 KGHDR and CDR2 SFDVKD. V dropped 4 bases and J dropped 5 bases, with 16 bases sitting between them. The CDR3 has 15 amino acids. The CDR3 region is CATSDHKAVSETQYF. As DNA, the CDR3 is TGTGCCACCAGTGACCACAAGGCTGTTAGTGAGACCCAGTACTTC.

This clonotype was seen a handful of times. The chain is built from TRBV3-1 and TRBJ2-3; 9 bases are a match to TRBD1. Trimming cost V 2 bases and J 3 bases; bases outside gene matches: 9. The germline V gene encodes CDR1 LGHDT and CDR2 YNNKEL (reference sequence). The CDR3 spans 17 residues. In nucleotides, the CDR3 is TGTGCCAGCAGCCAACTCCCGGGACAGGGAGTTACAGATACGCAGTATTTT. As protein: CASSQLPGQGVTDTQYF.

This clonotype was observed a handful of times. The chain joins TRBV20-1 to TRBJ2-5; D tentatively reads TRBD1 or TRBD2 (6 bases each). The CDR3 extends over 14 amino acids. V lost 0 bases and J 4 bases, leaving 12 bases between the germline ends. Looked up from germline, CDR1 is DFQATT and CDR2 is SNEGSKA (reference sequence). The CDR3: CSARDEGGRETQYF. DNA of the CDR3: TGCAGTGCTAGAGATGAGGGGGGCCGAGAGACCCAGTACTTC.

This clonotype was observed at least ten times. The CDR3 nucleotides are TGTGCCAGCAGCCCTCCCAAGGGGGGCCTTACCGGGGAGCTGTTTTTT. Protein: CASSPPKGGLTGELFF. This chain links TRBV7-9 with TRBJ2-2; possibly TRBD1 or TRBD2 for D (6 bases each). The CDR3 is 16 amino acids. V was cut by 5 bases and J by 5 bases, with 18 bases left in between. Germline-derived CDR1 and CDR2 are SEHNR and FQNEAQ (reference sequence).

This clonotype was seen many times. This chain links TRBV4-2 with TRBJ2-7, with D uncertain. Germline CDR1 is LGHNA and CDR2 is YNFKEQ. The CDR3 totals 13 residues. V dropped 3 bases and J dropped 4 bases, with 10 bases sitting between them. In DNA form, the CDR3 reads TGTGCCAGCAGCCAGGTCTATGGATACGAGCAGTACGTC. Amino acid sequence: CASSQVYGYEQYV.

This clonotype was seen repeatedly, ten times or more. The rearrangement links TRBV12-3 or TRBV12-4 to TRBJ2-1; D may correspond to TRBD1 or TRBD2 (5 bases each). This CDR3 is 15 amino acids long. Trimming stripped 2 bases from V and 8 bases from J, with 16 bases between. The CDR3 sequence is CASSLLRDRFHEQFF. Written as DNA, the CDR3 is TGTGCCAGCAGTTTACTCCGGGACCGGTTTCATGAGCAGTTCTTC.

This clonotype was seen more than once but under ten times. This rearrangement joins TRBV20-1 to TRBJ2-7; a weak D match, TRBD2 (6 bases). Trimming stripped 2 bases from V and 0 bases from J, with 14 bases between. From germline, CDR1 is DFQATT and CDR2 SNEGSKA (reference sequence). There are 15 residues in the CDR3. The CDR3 is CSARTERVASYEQYF. The DNA of the CDR3 is TGCAGTGCTAGAACGGAGCGGGTCGCCTCCTACGAGCAGTACTTC.

The sample holds a few counts of this clonotype. This chain connects TRBV19 to TRBJ2-1, with 8 nucleotides matching TRBD2. Per the germline V gene, CDR1 is LNHDA and CDR2 is SQIVND (reference sequence). The junction had 7 bases not matched to a gene; V was cut back by 9 bases and J by 3 bases. This CDR3 is 14 amino acids long. The CDR3 region has the DNA TGTGCCAGCGCACTAGCGGCTCACTACAATGAGCAGTTCTTC. Amino acid sequence: CASALAAHYNEQFF. Based on the CDR3 plus reference TRBV19 and TRBJ2-1, the full variable domain is DGGITQSPKYLFRKEGQNVTLSCEQNLNHDAMYWYRQDPGQGLRLIYYSQIVNDFQKGDIAEGYSVSREKKESFPLTVTSAQKNPTAFYLCASALAAHYNEQFFGPGTRLTVL.

This clonotype was seen at least ten times. The V gene is TRBV7-9, the J gene TRBJ2-1; TRBD2 might be the D (6 bases). The CDR3 covers 15 residues. Germline values: CDR1 SEHNR, CDR2 FQNEAQ (reference sequence). V was pared by 5 bases and J by 5 bases, with 16 bases between. CDR3 DNA: TGTGCCAGCAGCCAAAGGGCGGGAACCAACAATGAGCAGTTCTTC. Translated, it gives CASSQRAGTNNEQFF.